This T cell receptor (beta chain) appears in the sequencing data of a study of cytomegalovirus exposure and HLA in healthy donors. Findings and limits, study-wide: Analyzed later, most CMV-associated TCR beta chains appeared HLA-restricted.

The CDR3 extends over 14 amino acids. Germline loops: CDR1 SGHAT, CDR2 FQNNGV. V dropped 6 bases and J dropped 6 bases, with 17 bases sitting between them. As regards this clone: Its specificity is not known.

Researchers ran the PCR with 60 Vbeta and 13 Jbeta primers. The method was immunoSEQ multiplex PCR; TCRdb's version includes in-frame clones alone and lacks a portion of them. The sample holds 150,000 to 200,000 clones, 82% seen once. V gene TRBV11-2 combines with J gene TRBJ1-2, with D possibly TRBD1 on 6 matching bases. The sequence was collected from a male donor in good health and CMV-seronegative. Sequencing was done on a sample of PBMCs. For the CDR3, the DNA is TGTGCCAGCAGTCTAGGGGGATGGGGAAATGGCTACACCTTC. Its protein is CASSLGGWGNGYTF.